The 9 T cell receptor beta chains below were found in one sample sequenced in a study of blood T cells in healthy people across ages. Combining a sample-barcoded 5' primer with a J-beta primer mix, a second PCR ran for 7 to 11 cycles. MiXCR, run by TCRdb on the 5' RACE reads, gives a single entry per CDR3 protein. Of hundreds of thousands of distinct CDR3 sequences listed, more than 50% were seen once; the top ten hold 20% to 30%. Sequencing was performed on blood. The origin of the receptors is a man aged 35 to 55 in good health.

The V call is TRBV20-1, the J call TRBJ2-1; 8 positions agree with TRBD2. The CDR3 totals 14 residues. V gave up 6 bases and J gave up 6 bases; unmatched junction bases: 10. The germline V gene has CDR1 DFQATT and CDR2 SNEGSKA (reference sequence). CDR3 coding DNA: TGCAGTGCCAAGCGGGAGTTGAGGTCCAATGAGCAGTTCTTC. Translation gives CSAKRELRSNEQFF.

This chain joins TRBV4-1 and TRBJ2-3; D may be TRBD2 (6 bases). The germline CDR1 and CDR2 sequences are MGHRA and YSYEKL. V shed 4 bases and J shed 5 bases, with 19 bases lying between them. This CDR3 has 16 amino acids. The CDR3 DNA reads as TGCGCCAGCAGCCCAGGGTTTGGGCCGGGGGTAGATACGCAGTATTTT. As protein: CASSPGFGPGVDTQYF.

The CDR3 nucleotides read TGTGCCAGCAGCCAAGTGACTAGCGGGGGGGTCTTAGCCGAGACCCAGTACTTC. Translated: CASSQVTSGGVLAETQYF. The V and J genes are TRBV3-1 and TRBJ2-5, with TRBD2 matching over 14 bases. The CDR3 totals 18 residues. Trimming cost V 1 base and J 5 bases; bases outside gene matches: 9. The germline V gene has CDR1 LGHDT and CDR2 YNNKEL (reference sequence).

This rearrangement joins TRBV14 to TRBJ2-3; 9 bases line up with TRBD2. With 5 bases clipped from V and 6 bases from J, the junction kept 9 bases outside the gene matches. CDR1 and CDR2 (germline): SGHDN, FVKESK. This CDR3 is built from 15 residues. This CDR3 reads CASSALAGITDTQYF. The CDR3 coding sequence is TGTGCCAGCAGCGCCCTAGCGGGAATCACGGATACGCAGTATTTT.

This clonotype has only one observation. V gene TRBV6-5 combines with J gene TRBJ2-1; D call uncertain. Germline V lookup: CDR1 MNHEY, CDR2 SVGAGI. V was pared by 3 bases and J by 4 bases, with 7 bases between. The CDR3 consists of 13 residues. The CDR3 sequence is CASSYYRYNEQFF. The CDR3 nucleotides read TGTGCCAGCAGTTATTATCGTTACAATGAGCAGTTCTTC.

The V and J genes are TRBV4-1 and TRBJ1-1; a weak D match, TRBD1 (5 bases). The CDR3 spans 15 residues. V was cut by 4 bases and J by 0 bases, with 12 bases left in between. The germline V gene encodes CDR1 MGHRA and CDR2 YSYEKL. The CDR3 sequence is CASSRQKGLNTEAFF. In DNA, the CDR3 is TGCGCCAGCAGCCGACAGAAAGGCTTGAACACTGAAGCTTTCTTT.

This clonotype was counted a few times. The chain recombines TRBV10-3 with TRBJ2-3, with D possibly TRBD1 on 6 matching bases. The CDR3 totals 14 residues. Germline V lookup: CDR1 ENHRY, CDR2 SYGVKD. V lost 5 bases, J lost 6 bases, and 15 bases lay in between. The CDR3 is CAISYLTRGDTQYF. In DNA, the CDR3 is TGTGCCATCAGTTACCTCACTAGGGGGGATACGCAGTATTTT.

This chain uses TRBV2 with TRBJ2-3, with a tentative D call TRBD2 (5 bases). The V gene lost 4 bases and the J gene lost 0 bases, with 11 bases spanning the gap. Germline V gives CDR1 SNHLY, CDR2 FYNNEI. The CDR3 totals 15 residues. CDR3 sequence reads: CASSALASSTDTQYF. The CDR3 region has the DNA TGTGCCAGCAGTGCTCTAGCAAGTAGCACAGATACGCAGTATTTT.

This clonotype occurred a few times. This CDR3 is CASGTDRHQETQYF. The CDR3 DNA reads TGCGCCAGCGGGACGGACAGACACCAAGAGACCCAGTACTTC. The V and J genes are TRBV5-1 and TRBJ2-5; a weak D match, TRBD1 (6 bases). The CDR3 contains 14 residues. Germline CDR1 SGHRS, CDR2 YFSETQ. Trimming pared 7 bases from V and 0 bases from J, leaving 13 bases between.